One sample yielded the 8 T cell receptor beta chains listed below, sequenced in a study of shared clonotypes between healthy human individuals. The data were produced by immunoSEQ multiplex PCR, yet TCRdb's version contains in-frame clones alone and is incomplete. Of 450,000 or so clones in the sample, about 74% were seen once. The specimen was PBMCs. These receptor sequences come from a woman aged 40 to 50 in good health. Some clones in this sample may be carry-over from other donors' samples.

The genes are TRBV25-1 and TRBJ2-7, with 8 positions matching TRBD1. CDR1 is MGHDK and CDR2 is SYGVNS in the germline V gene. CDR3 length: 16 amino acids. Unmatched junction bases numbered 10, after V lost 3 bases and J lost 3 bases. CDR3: CASSELYTDRGYEQYF. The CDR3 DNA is TGTGCCAGCAGTGAGCTCTACACCGACAGGGGCTACGAGCAGTACTTC.

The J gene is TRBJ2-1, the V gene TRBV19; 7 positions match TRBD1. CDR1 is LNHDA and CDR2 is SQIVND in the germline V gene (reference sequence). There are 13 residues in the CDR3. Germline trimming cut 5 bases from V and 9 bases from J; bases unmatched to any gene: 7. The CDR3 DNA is TGTGCCAGTAGTGTGCAGGGGGTCAGTGAGCAGTTCTTC. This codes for CASSVQGVSEQFF. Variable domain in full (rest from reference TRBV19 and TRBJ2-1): DGGITQSPKYLFRKEGQNVTLSCEQNLNHDAMYWYRQDPGQGLRLIYYSQIVNDFQKGDIAEGYSVSREKKESFPLTVTSAQKNPTAFYLCASSVQGVSEQFFGPGTRLTVL.

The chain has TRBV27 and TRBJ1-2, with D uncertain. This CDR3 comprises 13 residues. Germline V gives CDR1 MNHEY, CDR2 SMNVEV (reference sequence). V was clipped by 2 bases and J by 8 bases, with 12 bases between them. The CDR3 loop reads CASSLLGFSGYTF. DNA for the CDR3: TGTGCCAGCAGTTTACTAGGGTTCTCCGGCTACACCTTC.

The CDR3 DNA reads as TGTGCCAGCAGCTCACAGGGGGACAATGAGCAGTTCTTC. Translated, it gives CASSSQGDNEQFF. The chain has TRBV7-9 and TRBJ2-1, with 8 bases matching TRBD1. V lost 4 bases, J lost 5 bases, and 1 base stayed unmatched. Germline V gives CDR1 SEHNR, CDR2 FQNEAQ (reference sequence). CDR3 length equals 13 residues.

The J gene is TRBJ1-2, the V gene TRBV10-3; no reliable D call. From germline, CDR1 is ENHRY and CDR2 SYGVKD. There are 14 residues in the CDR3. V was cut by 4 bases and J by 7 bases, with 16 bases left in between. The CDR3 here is CAISGASLMGGYTF. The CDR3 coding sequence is TGTGCCATCAGTGGGGCCAGTCTAATGGGTGGCTACACCTTC.

CDR3 in amino acids: CASSFRNTGELFF. The CDR3 DNA reads as TGTGCCAGCAGCTTCCGGAACACCGGGGAGCTGTTTTTT. The V call is TRBV7-3, the J call TRBJ2-2; D is unclear. The germline gives CDR1 SGHTA, CDR2 FQGTGA. The germline V and J ends were trimmed by 3 bases and 1 base, with 3 bases remaining between them. This CDR3 is built from 13 residues. Combining the CDR3 with reference TRBV7-3 and TRBJ2-2 gives the whole variable domain GAGVSQTPSNKVTEKGKYVELRCDPISGHTALYWYRQSLGQGPEFLIYFQGTGAADDSGLPNDRFFAVRPEGSVSTLKIQRTERGDSAVYLCASSFRNTGELFFGEGSRLTVL.

The CDR3 loop is CASRAVGWSYEQYF. CDR3 sequence (DNA): TGTGCCAGCAGGGCCGTTGGTTGGAGCTACGAGCAGTACTTC. The chain uses TRBV6-5 and TRBJ2-7; D gene uncertain. The germline V and J ends were trimmed by 6 bases and 3 bases, with 15 bases remaining between them. The CDR3 consists of 14 residues. Per the germline V gene, CDR1 is MNHEY and CDR2 is SVGAGI.

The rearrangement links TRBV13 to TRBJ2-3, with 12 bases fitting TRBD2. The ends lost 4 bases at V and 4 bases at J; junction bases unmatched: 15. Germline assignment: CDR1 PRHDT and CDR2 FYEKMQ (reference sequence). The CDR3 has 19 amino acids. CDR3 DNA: TGTGCCAGCAGCTCGACCTTCTCTAGCGGGAGGGCCGGGGCAGATACGCAGTATTTT. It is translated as CASSSTFSSGRAGADTQYF.